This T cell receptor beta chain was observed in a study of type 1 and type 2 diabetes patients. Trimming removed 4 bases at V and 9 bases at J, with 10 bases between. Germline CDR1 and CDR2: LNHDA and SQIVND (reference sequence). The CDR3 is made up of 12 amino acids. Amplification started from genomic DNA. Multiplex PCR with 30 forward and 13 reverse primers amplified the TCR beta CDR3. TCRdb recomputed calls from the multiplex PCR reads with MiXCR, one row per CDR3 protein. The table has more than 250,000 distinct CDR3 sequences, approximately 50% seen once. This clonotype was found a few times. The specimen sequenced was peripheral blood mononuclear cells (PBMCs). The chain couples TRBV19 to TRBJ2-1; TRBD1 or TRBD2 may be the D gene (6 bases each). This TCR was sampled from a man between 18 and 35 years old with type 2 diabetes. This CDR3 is CASSKGGVEQFF. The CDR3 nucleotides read TGTGCCAGTAGTAAGGGGGGCGTTGAGCAGTTCTTC.